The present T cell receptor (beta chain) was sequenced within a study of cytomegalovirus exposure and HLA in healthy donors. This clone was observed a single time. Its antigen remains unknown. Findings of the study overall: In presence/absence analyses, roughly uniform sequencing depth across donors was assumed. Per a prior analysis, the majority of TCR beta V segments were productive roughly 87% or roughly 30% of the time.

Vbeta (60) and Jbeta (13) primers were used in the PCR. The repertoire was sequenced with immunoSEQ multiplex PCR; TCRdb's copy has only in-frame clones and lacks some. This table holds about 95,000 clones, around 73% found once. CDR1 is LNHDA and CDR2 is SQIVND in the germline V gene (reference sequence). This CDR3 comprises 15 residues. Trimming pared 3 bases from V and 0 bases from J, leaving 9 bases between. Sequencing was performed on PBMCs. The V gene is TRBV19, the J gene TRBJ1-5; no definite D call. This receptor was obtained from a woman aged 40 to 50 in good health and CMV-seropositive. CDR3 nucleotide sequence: TGTGCCAGTAGTATGTCAGGAAATAGCAATCAGCCCCAGCATTTT. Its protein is CASSMSGNSNQPQHF.